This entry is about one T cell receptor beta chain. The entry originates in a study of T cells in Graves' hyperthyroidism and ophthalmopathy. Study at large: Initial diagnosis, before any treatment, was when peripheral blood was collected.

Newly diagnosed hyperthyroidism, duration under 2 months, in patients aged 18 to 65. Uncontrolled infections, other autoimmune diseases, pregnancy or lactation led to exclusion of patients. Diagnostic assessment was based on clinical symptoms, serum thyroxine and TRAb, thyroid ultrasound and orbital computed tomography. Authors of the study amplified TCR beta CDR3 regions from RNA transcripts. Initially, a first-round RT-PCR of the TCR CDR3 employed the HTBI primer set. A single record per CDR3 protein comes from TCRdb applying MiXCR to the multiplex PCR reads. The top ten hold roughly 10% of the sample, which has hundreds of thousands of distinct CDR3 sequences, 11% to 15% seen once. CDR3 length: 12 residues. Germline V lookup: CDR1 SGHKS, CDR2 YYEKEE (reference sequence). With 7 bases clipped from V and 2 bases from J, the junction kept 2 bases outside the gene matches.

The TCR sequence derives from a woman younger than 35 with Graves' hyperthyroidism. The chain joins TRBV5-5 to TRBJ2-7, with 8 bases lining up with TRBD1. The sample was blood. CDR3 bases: TGTGCCAGCGACAGGGGCACCTACGAGCAGTACTTC. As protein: CASDRGTYEQYF.